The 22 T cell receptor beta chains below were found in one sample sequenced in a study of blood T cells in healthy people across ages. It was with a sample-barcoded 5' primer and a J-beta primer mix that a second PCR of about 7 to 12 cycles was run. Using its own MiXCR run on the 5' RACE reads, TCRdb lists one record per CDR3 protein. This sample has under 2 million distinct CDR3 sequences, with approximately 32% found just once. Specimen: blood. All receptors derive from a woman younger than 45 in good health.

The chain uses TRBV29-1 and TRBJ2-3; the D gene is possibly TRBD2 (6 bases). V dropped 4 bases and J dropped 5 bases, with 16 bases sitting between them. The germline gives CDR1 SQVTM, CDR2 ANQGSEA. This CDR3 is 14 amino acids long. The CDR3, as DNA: TGCAGCGTTGTTATCGGACGGGGAGGAGATACGCAGTATTTT. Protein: CSVVIGRGGDTQYF.

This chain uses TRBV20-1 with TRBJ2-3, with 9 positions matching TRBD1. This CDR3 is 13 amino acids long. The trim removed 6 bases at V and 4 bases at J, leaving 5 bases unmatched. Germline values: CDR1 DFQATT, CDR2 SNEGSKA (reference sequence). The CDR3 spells CSAGDRVSDTQYF. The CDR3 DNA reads TGCAGTGCGGGGGACAGGGTTTCAGATACGCAGTATTTT.

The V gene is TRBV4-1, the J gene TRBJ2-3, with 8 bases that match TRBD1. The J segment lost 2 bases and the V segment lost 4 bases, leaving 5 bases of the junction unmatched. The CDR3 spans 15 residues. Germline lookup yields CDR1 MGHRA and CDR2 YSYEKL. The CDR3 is CASSPRQGITDTQYF. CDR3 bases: TGCGCCAGCAGCCCCCGACAGGGGATCACAGATACGCAGTATTTT.

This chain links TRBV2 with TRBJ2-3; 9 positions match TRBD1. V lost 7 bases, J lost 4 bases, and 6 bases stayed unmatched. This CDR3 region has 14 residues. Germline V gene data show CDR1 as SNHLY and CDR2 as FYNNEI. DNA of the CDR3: TGTGCCAGCACCAGACAGGGGGACTCAGATACGCAGTATTTT. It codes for CASTRQGDSDTQYF.

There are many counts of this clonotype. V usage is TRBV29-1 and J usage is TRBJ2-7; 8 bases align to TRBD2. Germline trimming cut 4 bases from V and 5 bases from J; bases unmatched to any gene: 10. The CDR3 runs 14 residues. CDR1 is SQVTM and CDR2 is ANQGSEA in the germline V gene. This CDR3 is CSVASWERGNEQYF. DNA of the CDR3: TGCAGCGTTGCCAGTTGGGAGCGGGGGAACGAGCAGTACTTC.

The CDR3 DNA sequence: TGTGCCACCCAGGGGGATGTCGAGCAGTACTTC. This codes for CATQGDVEQYF. This chain connects TRBV25-1 to TRBJ2-7; 7 bases fit TRBD1. Germline loops: CDR1 MGHDK, CDR2 SYGVNS. CDR3 length: 11 amino acids. V was pared by 10 bases and J by 6 bases, with 6 bases of the junction left unmatched.

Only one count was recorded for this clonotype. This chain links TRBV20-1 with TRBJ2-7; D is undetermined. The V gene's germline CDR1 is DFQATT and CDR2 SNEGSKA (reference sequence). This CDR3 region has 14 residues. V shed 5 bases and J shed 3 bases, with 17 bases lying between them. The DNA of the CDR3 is TGCAGTGCTTTCAGTTCACAGAGCTTCTACGAGCAGTACTTC. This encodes CSAFSSQSFYEQYF.

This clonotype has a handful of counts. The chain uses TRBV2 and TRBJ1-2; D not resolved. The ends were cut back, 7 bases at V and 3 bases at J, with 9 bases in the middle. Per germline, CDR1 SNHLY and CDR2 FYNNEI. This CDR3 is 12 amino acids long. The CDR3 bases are TGTGCCAGCAAGACGGATGACTATGGCTACACCTTC. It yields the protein CASKTDDYGYTF.

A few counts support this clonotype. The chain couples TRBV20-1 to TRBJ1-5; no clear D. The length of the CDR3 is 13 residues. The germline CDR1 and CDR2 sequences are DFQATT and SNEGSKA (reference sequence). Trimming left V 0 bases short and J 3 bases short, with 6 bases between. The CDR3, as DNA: TGCAGTGCTAGAGACGGAATCAATCAGCCCCAGCATTTT. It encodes CSARDGINQPQHF.

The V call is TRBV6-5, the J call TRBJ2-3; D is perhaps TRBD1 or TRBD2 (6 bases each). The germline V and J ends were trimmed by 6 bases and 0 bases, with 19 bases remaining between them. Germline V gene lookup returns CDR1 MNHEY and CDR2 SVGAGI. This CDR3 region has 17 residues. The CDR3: CASRYNTGGLSTDTQYF. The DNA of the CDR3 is TGTGCCAGCAGATATAATACTGGGGGGCTTAGCACAGATACGCAGTATTTT.

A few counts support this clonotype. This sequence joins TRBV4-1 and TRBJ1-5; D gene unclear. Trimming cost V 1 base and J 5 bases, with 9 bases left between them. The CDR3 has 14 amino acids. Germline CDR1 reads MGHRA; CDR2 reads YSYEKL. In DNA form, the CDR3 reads TGCGCCAGCAGCCAAGCCCAATGGGATCAGCCCCAGCATTTT. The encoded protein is CASSQAQWDQPQHF.

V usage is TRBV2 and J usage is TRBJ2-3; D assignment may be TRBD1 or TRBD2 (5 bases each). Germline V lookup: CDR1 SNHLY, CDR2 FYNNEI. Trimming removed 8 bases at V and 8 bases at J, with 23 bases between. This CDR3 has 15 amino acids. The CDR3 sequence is CASGLGGLVGATQYF. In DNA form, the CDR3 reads TGTGCCAGCGGGCTTGGGGGTCTCGTTGGGGCTACGCAGTATTTT.

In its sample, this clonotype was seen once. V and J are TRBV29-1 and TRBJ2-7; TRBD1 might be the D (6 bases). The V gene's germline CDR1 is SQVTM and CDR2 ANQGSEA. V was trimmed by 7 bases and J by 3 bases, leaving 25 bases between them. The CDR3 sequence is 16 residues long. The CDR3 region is CSAGTGNWPRDYEQYF. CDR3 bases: TGCAGCGCCGGAACAGGGAATTGGCCGCGAGACTACGAGCAGTACTTC.

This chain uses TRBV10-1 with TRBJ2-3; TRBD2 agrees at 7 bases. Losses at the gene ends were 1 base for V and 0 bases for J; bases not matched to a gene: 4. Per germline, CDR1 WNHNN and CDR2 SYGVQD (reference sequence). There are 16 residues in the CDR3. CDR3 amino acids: CASSEYTSESTDTQYF. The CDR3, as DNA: TGCGCCAGCAGTGAGTATACTAGCGAGAGCACAGATACGCAGTATTTT.

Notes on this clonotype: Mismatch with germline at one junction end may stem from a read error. CDR3 amino acids: CAGSSGAAGANVLTF. The CDR3 DNA reads as TGTGCCGGCAGTTCAGGAGCAGCTGGGGCCAACGTCCTGACTTTC. J is TRBJ2-6 and V is TRBV28; no clear D. The CDR3 has 15 amino acids. Germline lookup yields CDR1 MDHEN and CDR2 SYDVKM.

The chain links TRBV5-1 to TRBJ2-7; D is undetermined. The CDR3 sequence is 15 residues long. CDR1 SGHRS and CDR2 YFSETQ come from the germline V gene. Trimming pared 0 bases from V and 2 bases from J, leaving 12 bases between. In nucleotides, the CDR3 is TGCGCCAGCAGCTTGGTCTTAACGGGCACCTACGAGCAGTACTTC. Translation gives CASSLVLTGTYEQYF.

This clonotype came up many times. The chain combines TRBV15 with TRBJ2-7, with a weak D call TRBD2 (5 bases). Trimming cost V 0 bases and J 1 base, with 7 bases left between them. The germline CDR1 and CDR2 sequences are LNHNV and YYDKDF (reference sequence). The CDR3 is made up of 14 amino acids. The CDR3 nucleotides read TGTGCCACCAGCAGAGATACTAGATCCTACGAGCAGTACTTC. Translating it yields CATSRDTRSYEQYF.

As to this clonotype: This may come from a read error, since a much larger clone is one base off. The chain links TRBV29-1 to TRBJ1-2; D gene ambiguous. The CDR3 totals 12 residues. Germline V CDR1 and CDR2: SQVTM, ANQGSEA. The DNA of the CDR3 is TGCAGCGGTGAAAGGCAGAACTATGGCTACACCTTC. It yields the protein CSGERQNYGYTF.

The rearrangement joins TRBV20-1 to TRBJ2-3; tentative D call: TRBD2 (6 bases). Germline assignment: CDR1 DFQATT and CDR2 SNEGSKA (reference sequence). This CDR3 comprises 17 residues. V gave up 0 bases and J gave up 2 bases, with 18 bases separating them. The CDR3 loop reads CSARDLSGGWDTDTQYF. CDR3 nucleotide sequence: TGCAGTGCTAGAGATCTATCAGGAGGGTGGGACACAGATACGCAGTATTTT.

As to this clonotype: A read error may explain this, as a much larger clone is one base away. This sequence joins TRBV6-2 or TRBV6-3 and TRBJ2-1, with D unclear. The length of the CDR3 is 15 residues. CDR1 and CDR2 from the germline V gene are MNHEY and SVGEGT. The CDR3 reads CASSPGGRSYNGQFF. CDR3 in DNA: TGTGCCAGCAGCCCCGGCGGTCGGTCCTACAATGGGCAGTTCTTC.

CDR3 bases: TGTGCCAGCAGCCCCCCCCAGGGGAGGTATGGCTACACCTTC. This encodes CASSPPQGRYGYTF. V is TRBV9 and J is TRBJ1-2; tentative D call: TRBD1 (6 bases). Germline loops: CDR1 SGDLS, CDR2 YYNGEE. The V end lost 4 bases, the J end lost 5 bases, and 15 bases lay between the germline ends. The CDR3 is 14 amino acids.

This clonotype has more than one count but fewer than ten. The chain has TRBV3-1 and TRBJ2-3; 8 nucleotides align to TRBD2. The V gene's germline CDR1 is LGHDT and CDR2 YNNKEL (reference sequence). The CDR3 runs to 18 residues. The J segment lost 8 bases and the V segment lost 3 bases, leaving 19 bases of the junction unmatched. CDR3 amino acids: CASSQFPGGTSSAGTQYF. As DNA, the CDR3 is TGTGCCAGCAGCCAGTTTCCCGGGGGGACTAGTTCTGCGGGTACGCAGTATTTT.